This T cell receptor beta chain emerged from a study of radiation and T cells in renal cell carcinoma (dated by TCRdb to about 2020). The study in broad terms: Samples were obtained from a clinical trial, in which 15 Gy stereotactic body radiation therapy was delivered to primary renal cell carcinomas and nephrectomy was performed 4 weeks later. A total of roughly 3,900,000 unique CDR3 nucleotide sequences, encoding 2.5 million to 3 million unique CDR3 amino acid sequences, were found across all 50 or so samples. TCR beta sequencing covered fewer than 60 samples in total, comprising around 26 tumors and 27 peripheral blood samples. Points the paper makes about the study in general: Changes in the blood repertoire were not tracked past 4 weeks after treatment. With a single-armed trial design, the study had no way to address how radiation dose or scheduling affects the TCR repertoire. Because no pretreatment tumor biopsies were available, whether clonotypes were present in the tumor at baseline could not be determined. An increase in top tumor clonotypes in blood was observed from baseline to 2 weeks post-radiation, followed by contraction by 4 weeks, which was taken to suggest transient expansion of tumor-resident clones.

TCR beta libraries were generated from genomic DNA with the immunoSEQ kit, following the manufacturer's recommendations. Library preparation used a first multiplex PCR with proprietary primers, then a second PCR adding unique barcodes, with bead cleanups after each round. Each sample batch included a kit-provided positive control reaction and a negative control reaction. The final libraries underwent checking on an Agilent 4200 TapeStation D1000 ScreenTape, volumetric pooling, and quantification by qPCR. An Illumina NextSeq500 fitted with a MidOutput 150-cycle cartridge performed the sequencing, running 156 Read1 cycles and 15 Index1 cycles with the kit's custom primers. The pooled library was loaded at roughly 0.98 pM with a roughly 20% PhiX control spike-in. Under the source paper's analysis protocol: Vendor-processed data were analyzed in R, with a clonotype defined as all T cells sharing the same CDR3 nucleotide sequence. For clone abundance analyses, frequencies were normalized to the 10,000 most abundant clones in each sample. Public T cell clones, averaging fewer than five per sample, were removed before analysis. A difference in abundance of at least 32-fold between compartments was used to define tumor-enriched and baseline blood-enriched clonotypes. A beta-binomial differential abundance model was used to identify clonotypes that were expanded or contracted between blood time points. The Baroni-Urbani and Buser coefficient was used to measure tumor-blood repertoire similarity, and groups were compared with two-tailed Wilcoxon tests in R. The immuneACCESS repertoire file appears here via TCRdb, limited to in-frame rearrangements. These files lack a portion of the clones; in checked studies, under half of the deficit traces to unresolved V genes, and the cause of the others is not known. Clone size and the V and J calls come from that table; the DNA yielded D and trimming. This sample gives tens of thousands of clones in total; 75% to 85% of them show up just once. The top ten clonotypes cover around 30% of the sample.

From the cysteine through the phenylalanine, the CDR3 covers 17 amino acids. The kept DNA is CDR3 alone, 51 bases in frame from the first base. At the junction V is shortened by 5 bases and J by 0 bases; bases outside the gene matches: 11. The germline V gene yields SGDLS for CDR1 and YYNGEE for CDR2. On this clone: The antigen it binds to is not known. Per-nucleotide qualities are absent, and no much larger clonotype sits a single base away.

This specimen's time point label, per the study, means: blood 2 weeks post-SBRT. Sample treatment or condition, as interpreted from the label and publication: 15 Gy SBRT to primary tumor, nephrectomy 4 weeks later. To track tumor-enriched clonotypes, serial peripheral blood was sampled from radiation-treated patients at baseline and at 2 weeks and 4 weeks after SBRT. All patients had renal cell carcinoma with clear cell pathology. Genomic DNA for TCR sequencing was prepared using the QIAamp DNA Blood Mini Kit (Qiagen). Only samples passing all quality control checks were included in the analyses. The sequence links TRBV9 to TRBJ1-3, with 7 bases matching TRBD1. The specimen was blood, collected from a patient whose treatment included radiotherapy and nephrectomy. This receptor was taken from a woman between 70 and 85 years old with renal cell carcinoma. CDR3 region: CASSLEGASYSGNTIYF. The nucleotide sequence reads TGTGCCAGCAGTCTAGAGGGGGCTTCATACTCTGGAAACACCATATATTTT.